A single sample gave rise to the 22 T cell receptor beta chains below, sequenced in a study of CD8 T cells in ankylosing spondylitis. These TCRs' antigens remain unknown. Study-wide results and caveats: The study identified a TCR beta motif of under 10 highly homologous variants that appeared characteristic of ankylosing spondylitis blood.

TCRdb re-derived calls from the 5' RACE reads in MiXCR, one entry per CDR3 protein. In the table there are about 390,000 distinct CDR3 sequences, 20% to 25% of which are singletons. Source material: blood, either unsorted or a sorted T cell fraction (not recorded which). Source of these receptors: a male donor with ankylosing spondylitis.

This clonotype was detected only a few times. CDR3 sequence: CASSFTGTAKNIQYF. Written as DNA, the CDR3 is TGCGCCAGCAGCTTTACCGGGACCGCAAAAAACATTCAGTACTTC. The rearrangement joins TRBV5-1 to TRBJ2-4; D may match TRBD1 or TRBD2 (5 bases each). V was shortened by 2 bases and J by 4 bases, with 13 bases between the two germline ends. This CDR3 contains 15 residues. Per germline, CDR1 SGHRS and CDR2 YFSETQ.

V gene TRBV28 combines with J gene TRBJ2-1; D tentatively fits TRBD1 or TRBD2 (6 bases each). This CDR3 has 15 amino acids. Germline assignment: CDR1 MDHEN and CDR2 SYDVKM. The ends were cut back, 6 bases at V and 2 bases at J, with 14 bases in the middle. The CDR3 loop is CASSQRGGTYNEQFF. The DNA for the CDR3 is TGTGCCAGCAGCCAGCGAGGGGGGACCTACAATGAGCAGTTCTTC.

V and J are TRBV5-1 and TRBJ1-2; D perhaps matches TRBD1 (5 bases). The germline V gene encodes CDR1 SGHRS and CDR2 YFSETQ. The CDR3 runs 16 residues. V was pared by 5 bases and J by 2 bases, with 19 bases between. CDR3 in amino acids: CASSYDAPSGNYGYTF. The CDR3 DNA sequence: TGCGCCAGCAGTTATGACGCCCCCTCAGGGAACTATGGCTACACCTTC.

The DNA for the CDR3 is TGTGCCAGCAGCTCGCCGGGACTAGCGGCCTACGAGCAGTACTTC. This gives the protein CASSSPGLAAYEQYF. J is TRBJ2-7 and V is TRBV7-2, with 11 bases identical to TRBD2. The CDR3 is 15 amino acids. V was clipped by 4 bases and J by 2 bases; unmatched bases: 4. In germline, CDR1 is SGHTA, CDR2 FQGNSA.

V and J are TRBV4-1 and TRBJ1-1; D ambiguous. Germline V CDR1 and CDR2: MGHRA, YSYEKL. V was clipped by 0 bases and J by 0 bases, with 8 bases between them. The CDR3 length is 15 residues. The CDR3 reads CASSQDQTLNTEAFF. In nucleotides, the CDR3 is TGCGCCAGCAGCCAAGATCAGACACTGAACACTGAAGCTTTCTTT.

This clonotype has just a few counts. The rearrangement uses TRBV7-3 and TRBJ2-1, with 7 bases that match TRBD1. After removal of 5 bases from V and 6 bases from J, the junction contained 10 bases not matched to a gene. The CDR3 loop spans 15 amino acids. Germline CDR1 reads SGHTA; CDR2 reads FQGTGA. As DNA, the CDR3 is TGTGCCAGCAGCCTGAACAGGGGTTGGGGCAATGAGCAGTTCTTC. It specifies CASSLNRGWGNEQFF.

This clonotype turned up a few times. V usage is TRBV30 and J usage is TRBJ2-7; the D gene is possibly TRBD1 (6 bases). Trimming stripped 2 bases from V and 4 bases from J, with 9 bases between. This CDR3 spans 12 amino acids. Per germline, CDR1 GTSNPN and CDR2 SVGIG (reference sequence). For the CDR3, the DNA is TGTGCCTGGAGTACTACAGGGTACGAGCAGTACTTC. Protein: CAWSTTGYEQYF.

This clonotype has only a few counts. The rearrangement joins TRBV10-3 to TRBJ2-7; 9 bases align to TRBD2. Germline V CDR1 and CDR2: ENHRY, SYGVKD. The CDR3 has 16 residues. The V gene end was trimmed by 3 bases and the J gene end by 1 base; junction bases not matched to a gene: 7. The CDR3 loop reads CAISDPGLAMSYEQYF. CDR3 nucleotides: TGTGCCATCAGTGACCCGGGACTAGCAATGTCCTACGAGCAGTACTTC.

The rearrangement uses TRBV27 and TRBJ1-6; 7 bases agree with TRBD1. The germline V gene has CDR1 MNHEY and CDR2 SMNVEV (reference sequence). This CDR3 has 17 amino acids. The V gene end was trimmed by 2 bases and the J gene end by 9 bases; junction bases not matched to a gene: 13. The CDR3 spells CASSLTGVSDFGSPLHF. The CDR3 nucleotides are TGTGCCAGCAGTTTAACAGGGGTCTCGGATTTTGGTTCACCCCTCCACTTT.

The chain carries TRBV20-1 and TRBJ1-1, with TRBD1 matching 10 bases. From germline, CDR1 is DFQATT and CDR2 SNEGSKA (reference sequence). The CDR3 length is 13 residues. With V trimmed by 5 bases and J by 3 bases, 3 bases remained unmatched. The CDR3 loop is CSAEGQGDTEAFF. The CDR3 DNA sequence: TGCAGTGCTGAAGGACAGGGGGACACTGAAGCTTTCTTT.

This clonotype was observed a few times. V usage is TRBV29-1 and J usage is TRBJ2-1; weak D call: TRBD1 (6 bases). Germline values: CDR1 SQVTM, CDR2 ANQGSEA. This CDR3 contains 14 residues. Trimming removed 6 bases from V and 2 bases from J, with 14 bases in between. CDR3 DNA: TGCAGCGTCCCCCTGACAGGAACCTACAATGAGCAGTTCTTC. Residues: CSVPLTGTYNEQFF.

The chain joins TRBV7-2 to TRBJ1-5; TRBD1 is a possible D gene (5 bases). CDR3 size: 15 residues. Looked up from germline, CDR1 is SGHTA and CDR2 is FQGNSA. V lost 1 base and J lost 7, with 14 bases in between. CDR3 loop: CASSLGSGAVQPQHF. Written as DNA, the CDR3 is TGTGCCAGCAGCTTAGGGTCCGGGGCTGTGCAGCCCCAGCATTTT.

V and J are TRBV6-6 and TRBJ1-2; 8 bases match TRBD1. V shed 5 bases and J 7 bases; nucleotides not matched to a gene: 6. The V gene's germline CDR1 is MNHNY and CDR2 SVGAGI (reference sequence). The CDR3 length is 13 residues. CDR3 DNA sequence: TGTGCCAGCAGTCCGACAGGGGAGCGTGGCTACACCTTC. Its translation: CASSPTGERGYTF.

The CDR3 nucleotides read TGTGCCAGCAGCCCGCCGCGACAACGGTCTTACCTCTACAATGAGCAGTTCTTC. The encoded protein is CASSPPRQRSYLYNEQFF. This chain joins TRBV7-8 and TRBJ2-1, with no clear D. This CDR3 contains 18 residues. Germline loops: CDR1 SGHVS, CDR2 FQNEAQ. Trimming took off 5 bases at V and 3 bases at J, with 23 bases between the two ends.

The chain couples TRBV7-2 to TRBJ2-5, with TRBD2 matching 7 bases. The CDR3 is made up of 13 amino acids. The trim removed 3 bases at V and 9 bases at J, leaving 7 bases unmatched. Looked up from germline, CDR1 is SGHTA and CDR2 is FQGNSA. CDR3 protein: CASSLGLTRAQYF. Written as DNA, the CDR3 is TGTGCCAGCAGCTTGGGACTAACCCGTGCCCAGTACTTC.

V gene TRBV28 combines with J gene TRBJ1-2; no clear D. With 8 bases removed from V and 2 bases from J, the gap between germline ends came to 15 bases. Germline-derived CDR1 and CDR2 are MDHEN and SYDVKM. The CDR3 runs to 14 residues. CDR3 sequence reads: CASLSVLINYGYTF. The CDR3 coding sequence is TGTGCCAGCCTTTCTGTTTTAATCAACTATGGCTACACCTTC.

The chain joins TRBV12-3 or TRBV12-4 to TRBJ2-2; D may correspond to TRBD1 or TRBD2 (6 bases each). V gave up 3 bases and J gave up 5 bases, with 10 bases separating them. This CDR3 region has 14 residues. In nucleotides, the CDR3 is TGTGCCAGCAGTTTGGGGGGCTGGACCGGGGAGCTGTTTTTT. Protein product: CASSLGGWTGELFF.

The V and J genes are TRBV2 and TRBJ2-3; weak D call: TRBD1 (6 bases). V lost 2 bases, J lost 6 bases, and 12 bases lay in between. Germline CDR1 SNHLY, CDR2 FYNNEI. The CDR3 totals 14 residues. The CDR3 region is CASSESGADDTQYF. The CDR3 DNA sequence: TGTGCCAGCAGTGAATCAGGGGCCGACGATACGCAGTATTTT.

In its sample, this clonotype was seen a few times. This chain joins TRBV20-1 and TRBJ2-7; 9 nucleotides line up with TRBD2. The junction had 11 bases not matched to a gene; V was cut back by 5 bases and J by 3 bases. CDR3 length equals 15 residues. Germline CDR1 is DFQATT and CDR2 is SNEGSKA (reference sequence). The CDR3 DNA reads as TGCAGTGCTTTTCCGTCGCGGGAGGGAGGCTACGAGCAGTACTTC. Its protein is CSAFPSREGGYEQYF.

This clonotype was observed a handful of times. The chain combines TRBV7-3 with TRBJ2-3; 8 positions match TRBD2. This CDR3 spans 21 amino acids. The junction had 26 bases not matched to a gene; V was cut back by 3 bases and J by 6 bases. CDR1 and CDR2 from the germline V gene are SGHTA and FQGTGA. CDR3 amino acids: CASSLTTGHSRAGGPKDTQYF. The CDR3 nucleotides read TGTGCCAGCAGCTTGACGACAGGACACTCTCGGGCGGGAGGCCCGAAGGATACGCAGTATTTT.

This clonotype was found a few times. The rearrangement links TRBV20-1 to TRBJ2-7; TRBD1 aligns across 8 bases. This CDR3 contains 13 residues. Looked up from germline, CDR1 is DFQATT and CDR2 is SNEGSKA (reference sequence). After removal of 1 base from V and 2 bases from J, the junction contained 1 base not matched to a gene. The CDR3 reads CSARARGPYEQYF. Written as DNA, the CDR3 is TGCAGTGCTAGAGCCAGGGGGCCCTACGAGCAGTACTTC.

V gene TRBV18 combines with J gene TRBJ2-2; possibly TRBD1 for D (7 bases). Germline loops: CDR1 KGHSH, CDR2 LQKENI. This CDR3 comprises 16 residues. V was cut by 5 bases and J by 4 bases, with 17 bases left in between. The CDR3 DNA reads TGTGCCAGCTCAGTTCGCGGGACAGTTATCACCGGGGAGCTGTTTTTT. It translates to CASSVRGTVITGELFF.